These 14 T cell receptor beta chains share one sample of origin, sequenced in a study of blood T cell repertoires in COVID-19. TCRdb's table, derived via immunoSEQ multiplex PCR, lists solely in-frame clones and lacks some. Of around 20,000 clones listed, about nine tenths are singletons. Input material: peripheral blood. The source is a human donor with active COVID-19. The donor label of this sample is uncertain.

This clone was detected once. V usage is TRBV7-2 and J usage is TRBJ2-1; TRBD2 aligns across 13 bases. With V trimmed by 5 bases and J by 7 bases, 11 bases remained unmatched. Germline CDR1 SGHTA, CDR2 FQGNSA. The CDR3 runs to 17 residues. DNA for the CDR3: TGTGCCAGCAGCGCCCGGACTAGCGGGAGTCTCTGGAATGAGCAGTTCTTC. This sequence encodes CASSARTSGSLWNEQFF.

This chain uses TRBV7-2 with TRBJ2-5; no clear D gene. V was cut by 1 base and J by 2 bases, with 14 bases left in between. This CDR3 has 16 amino acids. Germline assignment: CDR1 SGHTA and CDR2 FQGNSA. The CDR3: CASSLVGRLSQETQYF. CDR3 DNA: TGTGCCAGCAGCTTAGTCGGCCGACTTTCGCAAGAGACCCAGTACTTC.

The chain joins TRBV7-9 to TRBJ1-2; TRBD1 might be the D (5 bases). The germline V gene has CDR1 SEHNR and CDR2 FQNEAQ (reference sequence). Trimming stripped 2 bases from V and 4 bases from J, with 14 bases between. The CDR3 spans 15 residues. The CDR3 coding sequence is TGTGCCAGCAGCTTATCCGGACATCTCGCCTATGGCTACACCTTC. Translating gives CASSLSGHLAYGYTF.

This clone appeared a single time. The chain uses TRBV11-2 and TRBJ2-7; the D gene is possibly TRBD2 (5 bases). This CDR3 comprises 12 residues. The germline V gene encodes CDR1 SGHAT and CDR2 FQNNGV. V was clipped by 4 bases and J by 3 bases, with 7 bases between them. DNA of the CDR3: TGTGCCAGCAGCTCGGGGTACTACGAGCAGTACTTC. Amino acids: CASSSGYYEQYF.

The chain carries TRBV9 and TRBJ2-2, with 11 positions matching TRBD1. The CDR3 sequence is 17 residues long. V dropped 3 bases and J dropped 6; count of bases not matched to a gene: 10. Germline-derived CDR1 and CDR2 are SGDLS and YYNGEE. This chain's CDR3 is CASSGFAGQGVSGELFF. The DNA of the CDR3 is TGTGCCAGCAGCGGGTTCGCGGGACAGGGGGTCTCCGGGGAGCTGTTTTTT.

The chain is built from TRBV7-8 and TRBJ2-1; D is unresolved. Germline loops: CDR1 SGHVS, CDR2 FQNEAQ. V lost 0 bases and J lost 8, with 8 bases in between. The CDR3 sequence is 13 residues long. Here the CDR3 DNA reads TGTGCCAGCAGCTTAGCCCTGTTCGATGAGCAGTTCTTC. Its translation: CASSLALFDEQFF.

The rearrangement uses TRBV7-9 and TRBJ2-5; D might be TRBD2 (6 bases). This CDR3 comprises 15 residues. From germline, CDR1 is SEHNR and CDR2 FQNEAQ (reference sequence). V lost 5 bases and J 4 bases, leaving 17 bases between the germline ends. The DNA for the CDR3 is TGTGCCAGCAGCCCCAGAAGGAGGGAGAGAGAGACCCAGTACTTC. Protein: CASSPRRRERETQYF. Full variable domain (remainder filled in from reference TRBV7-9 and TRBJ2-5): DTGVSQNPRHKITKRGQNVTFRCDPISEHNRLYWYRQTLGQGPEFLTYFQNEAQLEKSRLLSDRFSAERPKGSFSTLEIQRTEQGDSAMYLCASSPRRRERETQYFGPGTRLLVL.

This sequence joins TRBV12-3 or TRBV12-4 and TRBJ2-3; no clear D gene. V lost 11 bases and J 2 bases, leaving 14 bases between the germline ends. This CDR3 comprises 13 residues. CDR3 region: CACSGGNTDTQYF. The CDR3 bases are TGTGCCTGCTCAGGTGGCAACACAGATACGCAGTATTTT.

V gene TRBV5-6 combines with J gene TRBJ2-1; 9 bases map to TRBD2. This CDR3 is 16 amino acids long. With V trimmed by 0 bases and J by 4 bases, 5 bases remained unmatched. The V gene's germline CDR1 is SGHDT and CDR2 YYEEEE. CDR3 loop: CASSLVRLAGYNEQFF. The CDR3 nucleotides are TGTGCCAGCAGCTTGGTAAGGCTAGCGGGATACAATGAGCAGTTCTTC.

This rearrangement joins TRBV12-3 or TRBV12-4 to TRBJ2-7; D gene unclear. V was clipped by 3 bases and J by 2 bases, with 8 bases between them. The CDR3 is 13 amino acids. CDR3 nucleotide sequence: TGTGCCAGCAGTTTGAGACTTGCCTACGAGCAGTACTTC. Protein: CASSLRLAYEQYF.

This rearrangement joins TRBV29-1 to TRBJ1-5; tentatively, D is TRBD1 (6 bases). Trimming removed 4 bases from V and 4 bases from J, with 17 bases in between. The germline CDR1 and CDR2 sequences are SQVTM and ANQGSEA. This CDR3 contains 15 residues. CDR3 in DNA: TGCAGCGTTGGGGAAGCGGGACACCAGAATCAGCCCCAGCATTTT. Its protein product is CSVGEAGHQNQPQHF.

V usage is TRBV3-1 (or the pseudogene TRBV3-2) and J usage is TRBJ2-1; 7 bases fit TRBD2. The germline CDR1 and CDR2 sequences are LGHDT and YNNKEL (reference sequence). The CDR3 loop spans 16 amino acids. J was trimmed by 7 bases and V by 3 bases; bases with no gene match: 12. The CDR3 DNA reads TGTGCCAGCAGCCATGACGTGCGGGACTACCATAATGAGCAGTTCTTC. Translated, it gives CASSHDVRDYHNEQFF.

The table lists this clone with a count of one. The chain employs TRBV7-9 and TRBJ2-1; 9 bases map to TRBD2. V dropped 5 bases and J dropped 6; count of bases not matched to a gene: 8. The CDR3 runs to 15 residues. Germline CDR1 is SEHNR and CDR2 is FQNEAQ (reference sequence). The CDR3 DNA is TGTGCCAGCAGCCCTTTGGGGGGACTAGCCAATGAGCAGTTCTTC. Its protein is CASSPLGGLANEQFF.

The chain has TRBV14 and TRBJ2-3, with D uncertain. Germline V gene data show CDR1 as SGHDN and CDR2 as FVKESK. The CDR3 spans 17 residues. V was pared by 4 bases and J by 2 bases, with 19 bases between. Here the CDR3 reads CASSPYVSSLVTDTQYF. DNA for the CDR3: TGTGCCAGCAGCCCGTACGTTTCATCGCTAGTCACAGATACGCAGTATTTT. Full variable domain (rest looked up from reference TRBV14 and TRBJ2-3): EAGVTQFPSHSVIEKGQTVTLRCDPISGHDNLYWYRRVMGKEIKFLLHFVKESKQDESGMPNNRFLAERTGGTYSTLKVQPAELEDSGVYFCASSPYVSSLVTDTQYFGPGTRLTVL.